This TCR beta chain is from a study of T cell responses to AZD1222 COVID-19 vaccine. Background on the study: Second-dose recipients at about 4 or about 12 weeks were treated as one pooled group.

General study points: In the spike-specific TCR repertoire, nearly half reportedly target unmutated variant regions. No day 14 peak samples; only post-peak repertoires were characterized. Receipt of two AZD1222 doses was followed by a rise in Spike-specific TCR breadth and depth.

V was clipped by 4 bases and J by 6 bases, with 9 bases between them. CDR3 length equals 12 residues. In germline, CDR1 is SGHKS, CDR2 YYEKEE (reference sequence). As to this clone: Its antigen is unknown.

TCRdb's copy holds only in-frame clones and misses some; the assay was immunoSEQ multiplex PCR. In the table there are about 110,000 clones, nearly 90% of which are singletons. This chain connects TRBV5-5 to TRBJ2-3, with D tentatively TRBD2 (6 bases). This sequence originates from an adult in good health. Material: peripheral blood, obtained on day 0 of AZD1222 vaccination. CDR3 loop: CASSSRGDTQYF. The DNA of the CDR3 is TGTGCCAGCAGCAGCCGGGGGGATACGCAGTATTTT.